This TCR beta chain was observed in a study of T cells in Graves' hyperthyroidism and ophthalmopathy. Study as a whole: At the time of initial diagnosis and before any treatment, peripheral blood was collected. Findings and limits, study-wide: A model using 13 V-J features told ophthalmopathy apart from stable hyperthyroidism.

This clonotype appeared many times. Its antigen is unidentified. Germline V CDR1 and CDR2: KGHDR, SFDVKD. The CDR3 is 13 residues long. Trimming removed 11 bases at V and 2 bases at J, with 12 bases between. TCR beta CDR3 regions were amplified from RNA transcripts. The HTBI set primed first-round TCR CDR3 RT-PCR. Each CDR3 protein gets one entry after TCRdb re-called the multiplex PCR reads with MiXCR. Here the sample spans about 420,000 distinct CDR3 sequences, 15% to 17% being singletons. The source is a young woman with Graves' hyperthyroidism. Sequencing input: blood. The J gene is TRBJ1-5, the V gene TRBV24-1; D may be TRBD1 (6 bases). The CDR3 protein is CASQQGGNQPQHF. CDR3 DNA: TGTGCCAGCCAACAGGGAGGCAATCAGCCCCAGCATTTT.